In its sample, the clone carrying this TCR beta chain was seen once. Under the authors' procedure: The authors estimated nucleated cell counts from reference gene primer amplification. The method was immunoSEQ multiplex PCR; TCRdb's version includes in-frame clones alone and lacks a portion of them. For V, J and clone size, that table is used; D and trimming come from the DNA. Here the sample spans under 450,000 clones, more than 75% being singletons. From germline, CDR1 is SGHRS and CDR2 YFSETQ. V dropped 5 bases and J dropped 5; count of bases not matched to a gene: 12. This CDR3 contains 15 residues. These data are taken from a study of blood T cell repertoires in COVID-19. Study summary: Italy, Spain and the United States were the sources of the convalescent and acute COVID-19 samples. T cells, B-cell-depleted T cells, or PBMCs provided the cDNA or gDNA that served as material.

Sequencing input: peripheral blood. The chain couples TRBV5-1 to TRBJ2-7; 8 bases line up with TRBD1. The receptor was isolated from a human donor with acute or convalescent COVID-19. The donor label of this sample is uncertain. The CDR3 here is CASRLGQGWSNEQYF. The CDR3 DNA reads TGCGCCAGCAGGTTAGGACAGGGTTGGTCCAACGAGCAGTACTTC.